This T cell receptor beta chain appears in the sequencing data of a study of T cell responses to AZD1222 COVID-19 vaccine. Worth noting for this clone: Its antigen is currently unknown.

Study-wide results and caveats: The donor group comprised mostly white British people and more females; the analysis possibly underestimated clonal diversity.

The germline V and J ends were trimmed by 2 bases and 5 bases, with 12 bases remaining between them. Germline CDR1 and CDR2: SEHNR and FQNEAQ (reference sequence). The CDR3 covers 15 residues. Assay used: immunoSEQ multiplex PCR; TCRdb lists only in-frame clones, some missing. Among about 62,000 clones listed, roughly 70% were seen once. The receptor comes from an adult in good health. The specimen was peripheral blood, collected on day 0 of AZD1222 vaccination. The V gene is TRBV7-9, the J gene TRBJ2-2; D might be TRBD1 or TRBD2, each matching 6 bases. CDR3 in amino acids: CASSLRVGGTGELFF. Here the CDR3 DNA reads TGTGCCAGCAGCTTACGAGTAGGGGGGACCGGGGAGCTGTTTTTT.